The 3 T cell receptor beta chains reported below all come from one sample, sequenced in a study of blood T cell repertoires in COVID-19 (dated by TCRdb to about 2020). Libraries were prepared through the immunoSEQ multiplex PCR assay. The clones in this table, taken by TCRdb from immuneACCESS, are in-frame only. Not every clone is retained; where verified, under half of the shortfall comes from an unresolved V gene, and the cause of the rest is unknown. For this sample the table gives approximately 330,000 clones, of which 70% to 90% were detected only once. The ten largest clonotypes hold approximately 4% of the sample. The sequenced sample consisted of peripheral blood. Receptor source: a woman between 45 and 65 years old with active or convalescent COVID-19.

The chain carries TRBV7-9 and TRBJ1-1; the match to TRBD1 covers 8 bases. The germline V gene encodes CDR1 SEHNR and CDR2 FQNEAQ (reference sequence). The J segment lost 0 bases and the V segment lost 5 bases, leaving 5 bases of the junction unmatched. The CDR3 has 15 residues. The DNA for the CDR3 is TGTGCCAGCAGCAGAGCAGGGGGCCTGAACACTGAAGCTTTCTTT. Translation gives CASSRAGGLNTEAFF.

V gene TRBV6-5 combines with J gene TRBJ2-2, with D possibly being TRBD1 (6 bases). The length of the CDR3 is 15 residues. The ends were cut back, 6 bases at V and 5 bases at J, with 16 bases in the middle. Germline CDR1 and CDR2: MNHEY and SVGAGI. CDR3 loop: CASSPGHYFTGELFF. As DNA, the CDR3 is TGTGCCAGCAGCCCGGGACACTATTTTACCGGGGAGCTGTTTTTT.

The chain has TRBV6-6 and TRBJ1-1; D is undetermined. Deletions cut 2 bases from V and 5 bases from J, with 9 bases between. The CDR3 runs to 13 residues. Germline CDR1 reads MNHNY; CDR2 reads SVGAGI (reference sequence). CDR3 protein: CASSYAGGTEAFF. The CDR3 nucleotides are TGTGCCAGCAGTTACGCAGGCGGGACTGAAGCTTTCTTT.